Listed below are T cell receptor beta chains from one sample, sequenced in a study of T cells after yellow fever vaccination. TCRdb independently ran MiXCR on the 5' RACE reads; one entry per CDR3 protein. The sample carries some 250,000 distinct CDR3 sequences, approximately 3.5% recorded once. Source: PBMCs, taken 15 days after the yellow fever booster vaccination. The receptors were gathered from a young man who received the YFV17D yellow fever vaccine. Both conserved end residues are trimmed from each CDR3. Each record gives: V gene, J gene, CDR3 protein.

>TRBV9|TRBJ2-1
ASSATSAGGRNEQF
>TRBV6-2/TRBV6-3|TRBJ2-2
ATGRMGSGELF
>TRBV11-3|TRBJ2-3
ASSLNRGALTDTQY
>TRBV6-2/TRBV6-3|TRBJ2-5
ASSWGVGTQY
>TRBV7-9|TRBJ1-5
ASSLGQGRLQPQH
>TRBV20-1|TRBJ2-5
SARDSAGRYQETQY
>TRBV24-1|TRBJ2-1
ATSQGALGHEQF
>TRBV2|TRBJ1-2
ASNPRGSGAPFYGYT
>TRBV7-2|TRBJ2-1
ASSLGAGTSSEQF
>TRBV4-1|TRBJ2-3
ASSQVDGQGTGTQY
>TRBV14|TRBJ1-2
ASSPVSGVGGYT
>TRBV4-1|TRBJ2-7
ASSHGGGHSRQY
>TRBV5-1|TRBJ1-6
ASSLYGENSPLH
>TRBV3-1|TRBJ2-3
ASSQDQGSFTDTQY
>TRBV27|TRBJ2-3
ASSRLRTRQGGRTDTQY
>TRBV14|TRBJ2-5
ASSGRLQETQY
>TRBV20-1|TRBJ2-3
SASSGGVSTDTQY
>TRBV5-1|TRBJ2-7
ASSGRDRGLEQY
>TRBV7-7|TRBJ2-5
ASSFVLQETQY
>TRBV9|TRBJ2-7
ASSVGTGTYEQY
>TRBV6-1|TRBJ1-5
ASGGTADSQPQH
>TRBV7-3|TRBJ1-1
ASSLSLGDTEAF
>TRBV20-1|TRBJ2-1
SARVPSGGYNEQF
>TRBV19|TRBJ1-1
ASTWGAEAF
>TRBV4-3|TRBJ2-2
ASSPYSGGELF
>TRBV20-1|TRBJ1-6
SARDRDRGSPLH